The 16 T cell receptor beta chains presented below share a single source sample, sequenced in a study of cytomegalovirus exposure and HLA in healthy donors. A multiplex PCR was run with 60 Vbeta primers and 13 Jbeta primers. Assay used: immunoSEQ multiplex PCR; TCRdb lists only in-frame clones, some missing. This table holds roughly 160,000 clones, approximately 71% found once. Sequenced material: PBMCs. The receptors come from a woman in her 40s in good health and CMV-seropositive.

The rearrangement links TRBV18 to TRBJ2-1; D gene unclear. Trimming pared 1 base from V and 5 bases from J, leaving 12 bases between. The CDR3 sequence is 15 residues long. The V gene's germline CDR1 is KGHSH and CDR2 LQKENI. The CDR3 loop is CASSPLSQSNNEQFF. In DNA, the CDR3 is TGTGCCAGCTCACCACTCTCACAGTCCAACAATGAGCAGTTCTTC.

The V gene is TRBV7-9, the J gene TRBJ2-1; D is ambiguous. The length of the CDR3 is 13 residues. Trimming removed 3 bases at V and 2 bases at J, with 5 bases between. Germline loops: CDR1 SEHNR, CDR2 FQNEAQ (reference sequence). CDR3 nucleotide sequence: TGTGCCAGCAGCTTTGGAGCCTACAATGAGCAGTTCTTC. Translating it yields CASSFGAYNEQFF.

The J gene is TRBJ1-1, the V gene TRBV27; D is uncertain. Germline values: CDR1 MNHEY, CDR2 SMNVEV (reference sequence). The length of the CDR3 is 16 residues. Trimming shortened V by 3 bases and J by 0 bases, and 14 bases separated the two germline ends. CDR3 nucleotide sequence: TGTGCCAGCAGTTTGGGTCCAGGCTATATGAACACTGAAGCTTTCTTT. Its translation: CASSLGPGYMNTEAFF.

CDR3 in amino acids: CASSYSPSDYSYEQYF. In DNA form, the CDR3 reads TGTGCCAGCAGTTACTCGCCTAGCGACTACTCCTACGAGCAGTACTTC. The genes are TRBV6-5 and TRBJ2-7; possible D gene TRBD2, 6 bases. The CDR3 length is 16 residues. V lost 0 bases and J 0 bases, leaving 12 bases between the germline ends. CDR1 is MNHEY, CDR2 SVGAGI, per germline.

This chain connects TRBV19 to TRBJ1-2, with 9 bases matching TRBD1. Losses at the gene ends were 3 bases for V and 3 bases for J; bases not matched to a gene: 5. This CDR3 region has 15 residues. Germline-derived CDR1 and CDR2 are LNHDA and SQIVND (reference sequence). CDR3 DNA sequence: TGTGCCAGTAGTATCGGGACAGGGTCTCACTATGGCTACACCTTC. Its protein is CASSIGTGSHYGYTF.

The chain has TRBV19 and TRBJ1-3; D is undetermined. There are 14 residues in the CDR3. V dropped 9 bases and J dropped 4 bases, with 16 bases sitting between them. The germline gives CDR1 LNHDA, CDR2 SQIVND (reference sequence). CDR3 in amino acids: CASGGRRAGNTIYF. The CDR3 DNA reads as TGTGCCAGCGGCGGGAGGCGGGCCGGAAACACCATATATTTT.

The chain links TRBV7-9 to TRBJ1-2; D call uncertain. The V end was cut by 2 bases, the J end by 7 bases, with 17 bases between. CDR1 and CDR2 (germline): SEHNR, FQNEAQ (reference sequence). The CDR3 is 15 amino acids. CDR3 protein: CASSLLSGAVSGYTF. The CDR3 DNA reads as TGTGCCAGCAGCTTATTAAGTGGAGCGGTTTCTGGCTACACCTTC.

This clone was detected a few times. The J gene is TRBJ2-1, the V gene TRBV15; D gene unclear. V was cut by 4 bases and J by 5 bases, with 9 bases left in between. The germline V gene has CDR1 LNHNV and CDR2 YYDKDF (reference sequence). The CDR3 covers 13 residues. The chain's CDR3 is CATSKPTHNEQFF. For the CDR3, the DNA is TGTGCCACCAGCAAGCCTACCCACAATGAGCAGTTCTTC.

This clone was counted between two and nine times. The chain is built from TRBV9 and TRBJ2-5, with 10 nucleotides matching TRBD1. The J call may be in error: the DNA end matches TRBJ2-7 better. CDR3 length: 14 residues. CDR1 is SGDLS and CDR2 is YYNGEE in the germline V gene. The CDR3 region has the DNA TGTGCCAGCAGCGCGGGACAGGGGAACCACGAGCAGTACTTC. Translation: CASSAGQGNHEQYF.

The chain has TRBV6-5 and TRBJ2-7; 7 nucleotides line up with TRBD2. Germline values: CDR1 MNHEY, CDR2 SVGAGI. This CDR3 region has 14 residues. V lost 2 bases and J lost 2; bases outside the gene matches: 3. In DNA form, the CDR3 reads TGTGCCAGCAGTTACATGGCGGGAGCCTACGAGCAGTACTTC. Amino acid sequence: CASSYMAGAYEQYF.

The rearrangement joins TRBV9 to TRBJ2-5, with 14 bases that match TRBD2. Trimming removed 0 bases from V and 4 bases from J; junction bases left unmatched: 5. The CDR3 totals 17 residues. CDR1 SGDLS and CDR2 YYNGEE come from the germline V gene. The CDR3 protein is CASSVGGLAGVGETQYF. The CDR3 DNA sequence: TGTGCCAGCAGCGTAGGGGGACTAGCGGGAGTCGGAGAGACCCAGTACTTC. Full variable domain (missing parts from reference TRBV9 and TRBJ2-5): DSGVTQTPKHLITATGQRVTLRCSPRSGDLSVYWYQQSLDQGLQFLIQYYNGEERAKGNILERFSAQQFPDLHSELNLSSLELGDSALYFCASSVGGLAGVGETQYFGPGTRLLVL.

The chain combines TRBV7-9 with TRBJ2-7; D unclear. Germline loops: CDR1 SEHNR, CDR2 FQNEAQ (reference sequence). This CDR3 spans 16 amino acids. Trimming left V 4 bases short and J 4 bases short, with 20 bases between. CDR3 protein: CASSSPSQTKGYEQYF. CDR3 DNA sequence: TGTGCCAGCAGCTCCCCGTCACAAACTAAAGGTTACGAGCAGTACTTC.

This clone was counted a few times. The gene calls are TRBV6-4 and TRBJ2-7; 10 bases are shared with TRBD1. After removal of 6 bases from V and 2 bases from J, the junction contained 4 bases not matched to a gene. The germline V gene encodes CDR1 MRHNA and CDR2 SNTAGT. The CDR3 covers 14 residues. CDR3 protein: CASRTGTGAYEQYF. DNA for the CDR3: TGTGCCAGCAGGACCGGGACAGGGGCCTACGAGCAGTACTTC.

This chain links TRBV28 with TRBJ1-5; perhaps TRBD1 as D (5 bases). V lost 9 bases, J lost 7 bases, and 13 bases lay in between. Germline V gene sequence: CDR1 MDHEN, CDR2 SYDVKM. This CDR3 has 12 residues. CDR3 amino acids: CASHRPMQPQHF. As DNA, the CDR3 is TGTGCCAGTCACAGGCCCATGCAGCCCCAGCATTTT.

The CDR3 sequence is CASSLIGQKETQYF. In nucleotides, the CDR3 is TGTGCCAGCAGTTTAATCGGACAGAAAGAGACCCAGTACTTC. V usage is TRBV28 and J usage is TRBJ2-5, with D maybe TRBD1 (6 bases). CDR1 MDHEN and CDR2 SYDVKM come from the germline V gene. CDR3 length: 14 amino acids. V was cut by 2 bases and J by 3 bases, with 10 bases left in between.

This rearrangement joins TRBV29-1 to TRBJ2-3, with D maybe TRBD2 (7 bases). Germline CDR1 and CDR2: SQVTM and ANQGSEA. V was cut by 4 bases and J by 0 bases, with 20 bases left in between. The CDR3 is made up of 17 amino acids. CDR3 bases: TGCAGCGTTGGTAACCCAGCGGGGACACACAGCACAGATACGCAGTATTTT. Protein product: CSVGNPAGTHSTDTQYF.